This TCR beta chain was recovered during a study of blood T cell repertoires in COVID-19. Study in general: Sites across the United States, Italy and Spain contributed samples from acute and convalescent COVID-19. The analysed material was cDNA or gDNA that came from T cells, B-cell-depleted T cells, or PBMCs.

Trimming left V 7 bases short and J 0 bases short, with 11 bases between. Germline lookup yields CDR1 GTSNPN and CDR2 SVGIG (reference sequence). This CDR3 spans 13 amino acids. This clone was picked up one time. Original data processing: Estimated nucleated cell counts came from reference gene primer amplification. The method was immunoSEQ multiplex PCR; TCRdb's version includes in-frame clones alone and lacks a portion of them. The V and J calls and the clone size are those of that table, but D and trimming were determined from the DNA. The table lists 94,000 or so clones, around nine tenths of them singletons, with approximately 8.7% in the top ten.

The source is an older woman with acute or convalescent COVID-19. Input material: peripheral blood. The V call is TRBV30, the J call TRBJ2-3; D gene uncertain. DNA of the CDR3: TGTGCCTTAAACTACCTAAGCACAGATACGCAGTATTTT. As protein: CALNYLSTDTQYF.